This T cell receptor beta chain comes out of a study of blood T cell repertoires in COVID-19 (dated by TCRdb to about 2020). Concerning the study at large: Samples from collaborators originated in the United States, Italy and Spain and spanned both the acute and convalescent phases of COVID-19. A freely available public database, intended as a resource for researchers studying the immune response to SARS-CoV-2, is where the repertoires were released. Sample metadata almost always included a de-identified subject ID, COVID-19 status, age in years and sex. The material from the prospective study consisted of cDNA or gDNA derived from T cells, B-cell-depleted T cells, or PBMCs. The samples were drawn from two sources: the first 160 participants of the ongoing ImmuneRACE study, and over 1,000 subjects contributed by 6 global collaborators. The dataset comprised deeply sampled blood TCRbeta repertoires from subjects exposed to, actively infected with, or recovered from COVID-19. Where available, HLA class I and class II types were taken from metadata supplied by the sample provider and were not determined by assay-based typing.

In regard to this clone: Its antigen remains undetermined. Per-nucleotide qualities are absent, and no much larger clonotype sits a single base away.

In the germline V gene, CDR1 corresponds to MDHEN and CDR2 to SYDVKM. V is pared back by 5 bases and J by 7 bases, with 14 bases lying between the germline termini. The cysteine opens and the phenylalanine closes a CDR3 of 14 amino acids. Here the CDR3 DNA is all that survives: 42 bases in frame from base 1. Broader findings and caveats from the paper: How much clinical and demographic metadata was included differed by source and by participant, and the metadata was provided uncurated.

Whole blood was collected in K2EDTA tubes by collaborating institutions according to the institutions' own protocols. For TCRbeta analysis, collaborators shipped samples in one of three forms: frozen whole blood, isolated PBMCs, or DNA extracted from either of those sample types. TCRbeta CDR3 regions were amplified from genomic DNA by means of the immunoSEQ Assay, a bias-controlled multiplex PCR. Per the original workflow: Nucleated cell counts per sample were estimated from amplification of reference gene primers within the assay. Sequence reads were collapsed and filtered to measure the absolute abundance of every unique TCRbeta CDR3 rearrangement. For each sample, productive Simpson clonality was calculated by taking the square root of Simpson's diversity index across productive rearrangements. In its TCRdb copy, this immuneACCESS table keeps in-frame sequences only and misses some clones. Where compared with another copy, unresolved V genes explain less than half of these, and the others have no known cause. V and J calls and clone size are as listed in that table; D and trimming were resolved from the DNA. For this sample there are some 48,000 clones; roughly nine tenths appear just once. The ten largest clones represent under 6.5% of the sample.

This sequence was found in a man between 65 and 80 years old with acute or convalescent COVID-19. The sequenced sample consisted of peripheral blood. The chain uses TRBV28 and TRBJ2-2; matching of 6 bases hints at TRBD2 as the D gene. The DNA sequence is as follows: TGTGCCAGCAGTGTGGGGGGAGTCAACGGGGAGCTGTTTTTT. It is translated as CASSVGGVNGELFF.